Shown below are 16 T cell receptor beta chains from a single sample sequenced in a study of cytomegalovirus exposure and HLA in healthy donors. PCR amplification relied on 60 Vbeta primers (plus 13 Jbeta primers). The repertoire was sequenced with immunoSEQ multiplex PCR; TCRdb's copy has only in-frame clones and lacks some. Among about 140,000 clones listed, 65% to 70% were seen once. The sequenced material came from PBMCs. These receptors all stem from a young man in good health and CMV-seropositive.

In DNA, the CDR3 is TGTGCCAGCAGTTTAATGGCGGGATTGGGTTCCGAGCAGTACTTC. Residues: CASSLMAGLGSEQYF. V usage is TRBV28 and J usage is TRBJ2-7, with D possibly being TRBD2 (6 bases). Trimming stripped 2 bases from V and 6 bases from J, with 17 bases between. This CDR3 is 15 amino acids long. Looked up from germline, CDR1 is MDHEN and CDR2 is SYDVKM.

The chain links TRBV14 to TRBJ2-7; 12 bases fit TRBD2. Germline assignment: CDR1 SGHDN and CDR2 FVKESK. Trimming cost V 3 bases and J 5 bases; bases outside gene matches: 5. The CDR3 is 15 residues long. The CDR3 loop is CASSQSSGRADEQYF. The CDR3 nucleotides are TGTGCCAGCAGCCAGTCTAGCGGGAGGGCAGACGAGCAGTACTTC.

The chain recombines TRBV18 with TRBJ2-7; a weak D match, TRBD2 (5 bases). Germline V lookup: CDR1 KGHSH, CDR2 LQKENI. The CDR3 consists of 14 residues. Trimming removed 6 bases from V and 0 bases from J, with 12 bases in between. In DNA, the CDR3 is TGTGCCAGCTCCCCGGACTTTGGCTCCTACGAGCAGTACTTC. It translates to CASSPDFGSYEQYF.

This chain connects TRBV21-1 to TRBJ2-7; TRBD1 was called by the table and not checked on the DNA. TRBV21-1 is deemed a pseudogene. CDR3 length: 14 amino acids. The CDR3 DNA is TGTGCCAGCAGCAAAGTTCGACAGCCCTACGAGCAGTACTTC. This gives the protein CASSKVRQPYEQYF.

This clone was counted many times. The V gene is TRBV19, the J gene TRBJ1-1; tentatively, D is TRBD1 (6 bases). The CDR3 spans 13 residues. Germline CDR1 and CDR2: LNHDA and SQIVND (reference sequence). V was clipped by 5 bases and J by 1 base, with 8 bases between them. CDR3 DNA: TGTGCCAGTAGTTCAGGGGAGAACACTGAAGCTTTCTTT. Residues: CASSSGENTEAFF.

The chain joins TRBV5-1 to TRBJ2-3; D call uncertain. Trimming stripped 0 bases from V and 2 bases from J, with 7 bases between. The CDR3 is 14 residues long. CDR1 and CDR2 from the germline V gene are SGHRS and YFSETQ. The CDR3 DNA follows: TGCGCCAGCAGCTTGGAGTTAGACACAGATACGCAGTATTTT. Residues: CASSLELDTDTQYF.

V usage is TRBV6-5 and J usage is TRBJ2-2, with D possibly matching TRBD2 (5 bases). The V and J ends lost 2 bases and 7 bases respectively, with 8 bases between them. This CDR3 region has 13 residues. The germline V gene has CDR1 MNHEY and CDR2 SVGAGI. The CDR3 here is CASSYPEGGELFF. The CDR3 DNA sequence: TGTGCCAGCAGTTACCCCGAGGGCGGGGAGCTGTTTTTT.

This chain uses TRBV7-6 with TRBJ2-2; maybe TRBD1 (6 bases). The V gene's germline CDR1 is SGHVS and CDR2 FNYEAQ. The CDR3 has 16 amino acids. Trimming stripped 8 bases from V and 2 bases from J, with 18 bases between. In DNA form, the CDR3 reads TGTGCCAGCCTCCCCACCCGGGACACCAACACCGGGGAGCTGTTTTTT. Encoded protein: CASLPTRDTNTGELFF.

The chain has TRBV2 and TRBJ2-7, with D unclear. Between the trimmed V and J ends, which lost 6 bases and 2 bases, there was a span of 8 bases. Looked up from germline, CDR1 is SNHLY and CDR2 is FYNNEI. The CDR3 loop spans 12 amino acids. CDR3 nucleotides: TGTGCCAGCAGGAGCCGAGCCTACGAGCAGTACTTC. This translates into CASRSRAYEQYF.

The CDR3 loop is CASSGGSTDTQYF. CDR3 sequence (DNA): TGCGCCAGCAGTGGCGGATCTACAGATACGCAGTATTTT. This chain uses TRBV10-1 with TRBJ2-3; no firm D call. V lost 4 bases to trimming and J lost 3 bases, with 8 bases between them. The CDR3 consists of 13 residues. Germline assignment: CDR1 WNHNN and CDR2 SYGVQD (reference sequence).

J is TRBJ2-3 and V is TRBV7-9; TRBD2 might be the D (6 bases). Trimming took off 5 bases at V and 4 bases at J, with 13 bases between the two ends. The germline CDR1 and CDR2 sequences are SEHNR and FQNEAQ (reference sequence). This CDR3 has 14 residues. The CDR3 region is CASSPRGLPDTQYF. In DNA form, the CDR3 reads TGTGCCAGCAGCCCACGGGGACTGCCAGATACGCAGTATTTT.

This clone was counted a few times. This sample includes further DNA sequences coding for the same CDR3. The V call is TRBV7-3, the J call TRBJ1-5; no clear D gene. This CDR3 is built from 13 residues. Between the trimmed V and J ends, which lost 2 bases and 5 bases, there was a span of 7 bases. Per germline, CDR1 SGHTA and CDR2 FQGTGA. In DNA, the CDR3 is TGTGCCAGCAGCTTATCTCGGGATCAGCCCCAGCATTTT. As protein: CASSLSRDQPQHF.

The chain combines TRBV6-5 with TRBJ1-5; TRBD1 might be the D (5 bases). This CDR3 is 14 amino acids long. Trimming cost V 6 bases and J 0 bases, with 9 bases left between them. Germline-derived CDR1 and CDR2 are MNHEY and SVGAGI. CDR3: CASRRGGSNQPQHF. In DNA form, the CDR3 reads TGTGCCAGCAGGCGCGGGGGTAGCAATCAGCCCCAGCATTTT.

Comments on this clone: This same CDR3 is encoded by further DNA sequences in the sample. The V call is TRBV30, the J call TRBJ2-7, with D perhaps TRBD2 (6 bases). The V end was cut by 4 bases, the J end by 4 bases, with 8 bases between. The germline CDR1 and CDR2 sequences are GTSNPN and SVGIG (reference sequence). The CDR3 extends over 11 amino acids. The CDR3 region has the DNA TGTGCCTGGAAGACTAGTTACGAGCAGTACTTC. Its translation: CAWKTSYEQYF. The complete variable domain, with remaining parts taken from reference TRBV30 and TRBJ2-7, reads SQTIHQWPATLVQPVGSPLSLECTVEGTSNPNLYWYRQAAGRGLQLLFYSVGIGQISSEVPQNLSASRPQDRQFILSSKKLLLSDSGFYLCAWKTSYEQYFGPGTRLTVT.

This sequence joins TRBV6-6 and TRBJ2-7; D gene ambiguous. Germline V gene data show CDR1 as MNHNY and CDR2 as SVGAGI (reference sequence). The CDR3 covers 13 residues. V was trimmed by 4 bases and J by 0 bases, leaving 7 bases between them. The CDR3 loop reads CASSSQSSYEQYF. In DNA, the CDR3 is TGTGCCAGCAGTTCACAAAGCTCCTACGAGCAGTACTTC.

V usage is TRBV6-6 and J usage is TRBJ2-7; D is possibly TRBD2 (5 bases). The length of the CDR3 is 15 residues. The germline V and J ends were trimmed by 10 bases and 3 bases, with 22 bases remaining between them. CDR1 and CDR2 from the germline V gene are MNHNY and SVGAGI (reference sequence). CDR3 sequence (DNA): TGTGCCAAAAAGGGAGCATCCCGGGTACGCTACGAGCAGTACTTC. This codes for CAKKGASRVRYEQYF.